This TCR beta chain was identified during a study of T cell repertoires in cytomegalovirus infection. V dropped 6 bases and J dropped 0 bases, with 5 bases sitting between them. The CDR3 is 12 residues long. Broader study findings: CMV carriers with the relevant HLA were identified by cumulative public TCR beta family frequency.

Using its own MiXCR run on the reads, TCRdb lists one record per CDR3 protein. The sample has about 60,000 distinct CDR3 sequences; approximately 36% are singletons. Notes on this clonotype: The antigen is undetermined.

The sequence came from a human donor in good health (CMV status not recorded). Some clones in this sample may be carry-over from other donors' samples. The specimen was PBMCs, sequenced either directly or after in vitro stimulation (not recorded which). The chain employs TRBV12-3 or TRBV12-4 and TRBJ1-1; D is unresolved. The chain's CDR3 is CASRLMNTEAFF. In DNA, the CDR3 is TGTGCCAGCAGGCTTATGAACACTGAAGCTTTCTTT.